The 18 T cell receptor beta chains presented below share a single source sample, sequenced in a study of blood T cell repertoires in COVID-19. The data were produced by immunoSEQ multiplex PCR, yet TCRdb's version contains in-frame clones alone and is incomplete. The data show about half a million clones, approximately 85% seen once. Sequencing used peripheral blood. These receptors all come from a human donor in a cohort sampled during active COVID-19.

The chain carries TRBV28 and TRBJ1-2; no clear D gene. This CDR3 is built from 11 residues. Germline CDR1 is MDHEN and CDR2 is SYDVKM. In DNA form, the CDR3 reads TGTGCAATTCACTCGGGCTATGGCTACACCTTC. Its translation: CAIHSGYGYTF.

The J gene is TRBJ1-4, the V gene TRBV10-3; TRBD1 matches at 9 bases. Germline trimming cut 7 bases from V and 4 bases from J; bases unmatched to any gene: 16. This CDR3 is built from 18 residues. Germline CDR1 reads ENHRY; CDR2 reads SYGVKD. The CDR3 loop is CAIIPGQGILGHNEKLFF. The CDR3 DNA reads as TGTGCCATCATTCCGGGACAGGGTATTTTGGGTCATAATGAAAAACTGTTTTTT.

V usage is TRBV5-4 and J usage is TRBJ2-1; TRBD1 matches 7 bases. Trimming took 4 bases from V and 8 from J; bases not matched to a gene: 15. CDR1 SGHNT and CDR2 YYREEE come from the germline V gene (reference sequence). The CDR3 contains 16 residues. Here the CDR3 DNA reads TGTGCCAGCAGCCTTTACATCCAGGGGGACACGGATGAGCAGTTCTTC. This encodes CASSLYIQGDTDEQFF.

The chain links TRBV12-3 or TRBV12-4 to TRBJ2-1, with 10 bases identical to TRBD1. The V and J ends lost 6 bases and 14 bases, in that order; junction bases with no gene match: 7. The CDR3 totals 12 residues. CDR3 sequence: CASSHDRGRKFF. The CDR3, as DNA: TGTGCCAGCAGCCATGACAGGGGGCGAAAGTTCTTC.

This chain connects TRBV6-5 to TRBJ2-1; TRBD2 agrees at 15 bases. Trimming at V came to 5 bases and at J to 8 bases, leaving 4 bases not matched to a gene. This CDR3 region has 15 residues. CDR1 MNHEY and CDR2 SVGAGI come from the germline V gene. CDR3: CASSTRTSGRDEQFF. CDR3 nucleotide sequence: TGTGCCAGCAGTACCAGGACTAGCGGGAGGGATGAGCAGTTCTTC.

This clone was counted once. The J gene is TRBJ1-2, the V gene TRBV4-3, with 11 bases aligning to TRBD1. The CDR3 extends over 15 amino acids. J was trimmed by 7 bases and V by 3 bases; bases with no gene match: 7. Germline lookup yields CDR1 LGHNA and CDR2 YSLEER. The CDR3, as DNA: TGCGCCAGCAGCCAGGACAGGGGGCTTCCTAGTGGCTACACCTTC. It yields the protein CASSQDRGLPSGYTF.

The chain links TRBV6-5 to TRBJ2-3; D unresolved. Trimming stripped 6 bases from V and 6 bases from J, with 10 bases between. Germline CDR1 is MNHEY and CDR2 is SVGAGI. The CDR3 extends over 12 amino acids. The CDR3 spells CASSFSVDTQYF. CDR3 nucleotides: TGTGCCAGCAGCTTTTCCGTGGATACGCAGTATTTT.

The table lists this clone with a few counts. The chain is built from TRBV29-1 and TRBJ1-4; TRBD1 agrees at 7 bases. The germline V gene has CDR1 SQVTM and CDR2 ANQGSEA. J lost 8 bases, V lost 5 bases, and 11 bases had no gene match. This CDR3 has 14 residues. This CDR3 is CSVQMTGNGEKLFF. CDR3 bases: TGCAGCGTTCAAATGACAGGGAACGGGGAAAAACTGTTTTTT.

V and J are TRBV7-3 and TRBJ2-1, with D tentatively TRBD2 (5 bases). Trimming took off 5 bases at V and 4 bases at J, with 18 bases between the two ends. Germline CDR1 and CDR2: SGHTA and FQGTGA. The CDR3 sequence is 16 residues long. The DNA of the CDR3 is TGTGCCAGCAGCCCACTAGAGGGTAGAGGGTACAATGAGCAGTTCTTC. Its protein is CASSPLEGRGYNEQFF.

The table lists this clone with a few counts. The chain has TRBV7-2 and TRBJ2-2; TRBD2 might be the D (6 bases). The CDR3 runs 14 residues. V lost 6 bases and J 4 bases, leaving 12 bases between the germline ends. The germline gives CDR1 SGHTA, CDR2 FQGNSA. The chain's CDR3 is CASRRSGPTGELFF. The CDR3 DNA is TGTGCCAGCAGACGAAGCGGGCCCACCGGGGAGCTGTTTTTT. Looking up the rest from reference TRBV7-2 and TRBJ2-2 gives the full variable domain: GAGVSQSPSNKVTEKGKDVELRCDPISGHTALYWYRQSLGQGLEFLIYFQGNSAPDKSGLPSDRFSAERTGGSVSTLTIQRTQQEDSAVYLCASRRSGPTGELFFGEGSRLTVL.

A few counts support this clone. The genes are TRBV5-6 and TRBJ2-7, with 9 bases fitting TRBD1. The V gene's germline CDR1 is SGHDT and CDR2 YYEEEE. The CDR3 covers 13 residues. J gave up 6 bases and V 4 bases, and 5 bases lay outside the gene matches. The CDR3 protein is CASSGTGNGEQYF. For the CDR3, the DNA is TGTGCCAGCAGCGGGACAGGGAATGGCGAGCAGTACTTC.

The V and J genes are TRBV6-5 and TRBJ2-1; 7 bases match TRBD2. This CDR3 region has 12 residues. Germline V CDR1 and CDR2: MNHEY, SVGAGI. With 2 bases clipped from V and 12 bases from J, the junction kept 4 bases outside the gene matches. CDR3 protein: CASSYGEGRQFF. CDR3 DNA: TGTGCCAGCAGTTACGGGGAGGGACGGCAGTTCTTC.

This chain uses TRBV15 with TRBJ1-5; tentative D call: TRBD1 (6 bases). This CDR3 contains 15 residues. The V gene's germline CDR1 is LNHNV and CDR2 YYDKDF (reference sequence). Trimming took 5 bases from V and 0 from J, leaving 11 bases between them. Here the CDR3 DNA reads TGTGCCACCAGCGCCCACAGGGATAGCAATCAGCCCCAGCATTTT. The encoded protein is CATSAHRDSNQPQHF.

The genes are TRBV7-2 and TRBJ2-3; tentatively, D is TRBD2 (6 bases). V shed 1 base and J shed 1 base, with 21 bases lying between them. CDR1 is SGHTA and CDR2 is FQGNSA in the germline V gene. The CDR3 sequence is 19 residues long. The CDR3 loop is CASSLVGRWGIEGTDTQYF. The CDR3 region has the DNA TGTGCCAGCAGCTTAGTGGGGAGGTGGGGGATAGAAGGCACAGATACGCAGTATTTT.

The chain couples TRBV28 to TRBJ2-1; the match to TRBD2 covers 9 bases. Germline V lookup: CDR1 MDHEN, CDR2 SYDVKM. Trimming cost V 5 bases and J 11 bases; bases outside gene matches: 22. This CDR3 region has 18 residues. CDR3 amino acids: CASSPRIVAGGRLLKQFF. CDR3 sequence (DNA): TGTGCCAGCAGTCCACGCATCGTGGCGGGAGGGCGCTTGTTGAAGCAGTTCTTC.

The chain carries TRBV5-4 and TRBJ1-2, with 8 bases that match TRBD1. Germline lookup yields CDR1 SGHNT and CDR2 YYREEE (reference sequence). CDR3 length: 15 amino acids. The junction had 9 bases not matched to a gene; V was cut back by 5 bases and J by 3 bases. As DNA, the CDR3 is TGTGCCAGCAGACGGACAGGGTCTACCCACTATGGCTACACCTTC. It yields the protein CASRRTGSTHYGYTF. The variable domain in full, completed from reference TRBV5-4 and TRBJ1-2, reads ETGVTQSPTHLIKTRGQQVTLRCSSQSGHNTVSWYQQALGQGPQFIFQYYREEENGRGNFPPRFSGLQFPNYSSELNVNALELDDSALYLCASRRTGSTHYGYTFGSGTRLTVV.

This CDR3 reads CASASGGSTEAFF. The CDR3 DNA follows: TGTGCCAGCGCCTCCGGGGGGAGCACTGAAGCTTTCTTT. The V gene is TRBV7-3, the J gene TRBJ1-1; TRBD1 is a possible D gene (5 bases). V lost 8 bases, J lost 4 bases, and 14 bases lay in between. The CDR3 covers 13 residues. From germline, CDR1 is SGHTA and CDR2 FQGTGA. The full variable domain, completed using reference TRBV7-3 and TRBJ1-1, is GAGVSQTPSNKVTEKGKYVELRCDPISGHTALYWYRQSLGQGPEFLIYFQGTGAADDSGLPNDRFFAVRPEGSVSTLKIQRTERGDSAVYLCASASGGSTEAFFGQGTRLTVV.

V is TRBV28 and J is TRBJ1-3; 10 bases match TRBD1. The CDR3 consists of 17 residues. Germline lookup yields CDR1 MDHEN and CDR2 SYDVKM. The trim removed 5 bases at V and 2 bases at J, leaving 9 bases unmatched. The CDR3 is CASSNDRGRITGNTIYF. The CDR3 DNA reads TGTGCCAGCAGTAACGACAGGGGGCGCATAACTGGAAACACCATATATTTT.